This TCR beta chain was recovered during a study of cytomegalovirus exposure and HLA in healthy donors. Study conclusions and caveats: TCR association rates varied by HLA locus in a later analysis, with DRB1 highest and HLA-C lowest.

The germline CDR1 and CDR2 sequences are MGHRA and YSYEKL. CDR3 length equals 15 residues. V was pared by 7 bases and J by 3 bases, with 16 bases between. In regard to this clone: Its antigen is undetermined.

Primers for the PCR totalled 60 Vbeta and 13 Jbeta. Produced via immunoSEQ multiplex PCR; TCRdb's table is partial and in-frame only. In the table there are around 130,000 clones, around 77% of which are singletons. The specimen sequenced was PBMCs. The TCR comes from a woman between 50 and 59 years old in good health and CMV-seronegative. J is TRBJ2-4 and V is TRBV4-1; a weak D match, TRBD2 (5 bases). CDR3 DNA: TGCGCCAGCACAGTGTTGGCGGGTGACAAAAACATTCAGTACTTC. This encodes CASTVLAGDKNIQYF.